The 9 T cell receptor beta chains below were found in one sample sequenced in a study of T cells after yellow fever vaccination. TCRdb ran MiXCR on the 5' RACE reads and lists one entry per CDR3 protein. The sample comprises around 590,000 distinct CDR3 sequences, 9% to 15% of which are singletons, and 14% to 15% rests with the top ten. Sequenced material: PBMCs, taken on the day of the yellow fever booster vaccination. All receptors derive from a man younger than 40 who received the YFV17D yellow fever vaccine.

On this clonotype: A read error may account for a junction end that differs from germline. The J gene is TRBJ2-5, the V gene TRBV27; D remains ambiguous. From germline, CDR1 is MNHEY and CDR2 SMNVEV (reference sequence). This CDR3 has 15 amino acids. DNA of the CDR3: TGTGCCAGCAGCTTATTCCGGACCAGTACAGAGACCCAGTACTTC. It codes for CASSLFRTSTETQYF.

This chain uses TRBV29-1 with TRBJ2-7; 7 bases map to TRBD1. The CDR3 totals 12 residues. Germline CDR1 SQVTM, CDR2 ANQGSEA. Trimming took 5 bases from V and 2 from J; bases not matched to a gene: 3. The CDR3 is CSVLDRAYEQYF. CDR3 coding DNA: TGCAGCGTTCTCGACAGGGCCTACGAGCAGTACTTC.

This clonotype turned up a few times. The chain employs TRBV11-2 and TRBJ2-1; 8 nucleotides align to TRBD2. V dropped 5 bases and J dropped 8; count of bases not matched to a gene: 2. This CDR3 contains 12 residues. Germline CDR1 SGHAT, CDR2 FQNNGV. This CDR3 reads CASSPTSDEQFF. CDR3 in DNA: TGTGCCAGCAGCCCGACTAGCGATGAGCAGTTCTTC.

This clonotype was recorded a few times. The chain joins TRBV4-3 to TRBJ2-5; 9 nucleotides match TRBD2. Germline CDR1 and CDR2: LGHNA and YSLEER. The junction had 10 bases not matched to a gene; V was cut back by 0 bases and J by 5 bases. This CDR3 region has 17 residues. For the CDR3, the DNA is TGCGCCAGCAGCCAAGAACGGGGTAGCGGGAGTGAGGAGACCCAGTACTTC. Amino acids: CASSQERGSGSEETQYF.

Here the CDR3 DNA reads TGTGCCAGCCCCGGGTCTCAGGGAGACATGAACACTGAAGCTTTCTTT. Amino acids: CASPGSQGDMNTEAFF. The gene calls are TRBV28 and TRBJ1-1, with a weak D call TRBD1 (5 bases). This CDR3 contains 16 residues. Germline CDR1 reads MDHEN; CDR2 reads SYDVKM. The V and J ends lost 8 bases and 0 bases respectively, with 19 bases between them.

This clonotype has just a few counts. CDR3 coding DNA: TGTGCCAGCAGTAATTTAGGCACGAACACCGGGGAGCTGTTTTTT. Protein: CASSNLGTNTGELFF. The V and J genes are TRBV2 and TRBJ2-2; D remains ambiguous. V was pared by 5 bases and J by 0 bases, with 10 bases between. Germline V gene data show CDR1 as SNHLY and CDR2 as FYNNEI. The CDR3 sequence is 15 residues long.

The V gene is TRBV29-1, the J gene TRBJ2-2; tentative D call: TRBD1 (5 bases). Germline V CDR1 and CDR2: SQVTM, ANQGSEA. The CDR3 loop spans 14 amino acids. V gave up 6 bases and J gave up 2 bases, with 13 bases separating them. The CDR3 region has the DNA TGCAGCGTAAGTGACAGCCTAAACACCGGGGAGCTGTTTTTT. Translating it yields CSVSDSLNTGELFF.

This chain uses TRBV20-1 with TRBJ2-1; D possibly corresponds to TRBD2 (5 bases). Germline V lookup: CDR1 DFQATT, CDR2 SNEGSKA (reference sequence). CDR3 size: 14 residues. Trimming left V 6 bases short and J 0 bases short, with 12 bases between. In DNA, the CDR3 is TGCAGTGCCCCAAGCGGAAGCTCCTACAATGAGCAGTTCTTC. Translation: CSAPSGSSYNEQFF.

The J gene is TRBJ2-4, the V gene TRBV2; perhaps TRBD1 as D (5 bases). Trimming took 9 bases from V and 3 from J, leaving 9 bases between them. Germline CDR1 reads SNHLY; CDR2 reads FYNNEI. This CDR3 region has 12 residues. The CDR3 bases are TGTGCCAGTAAAGGGGACAAAAACATTCAGTACTTC. It translates to CASKGDKNIQYF.